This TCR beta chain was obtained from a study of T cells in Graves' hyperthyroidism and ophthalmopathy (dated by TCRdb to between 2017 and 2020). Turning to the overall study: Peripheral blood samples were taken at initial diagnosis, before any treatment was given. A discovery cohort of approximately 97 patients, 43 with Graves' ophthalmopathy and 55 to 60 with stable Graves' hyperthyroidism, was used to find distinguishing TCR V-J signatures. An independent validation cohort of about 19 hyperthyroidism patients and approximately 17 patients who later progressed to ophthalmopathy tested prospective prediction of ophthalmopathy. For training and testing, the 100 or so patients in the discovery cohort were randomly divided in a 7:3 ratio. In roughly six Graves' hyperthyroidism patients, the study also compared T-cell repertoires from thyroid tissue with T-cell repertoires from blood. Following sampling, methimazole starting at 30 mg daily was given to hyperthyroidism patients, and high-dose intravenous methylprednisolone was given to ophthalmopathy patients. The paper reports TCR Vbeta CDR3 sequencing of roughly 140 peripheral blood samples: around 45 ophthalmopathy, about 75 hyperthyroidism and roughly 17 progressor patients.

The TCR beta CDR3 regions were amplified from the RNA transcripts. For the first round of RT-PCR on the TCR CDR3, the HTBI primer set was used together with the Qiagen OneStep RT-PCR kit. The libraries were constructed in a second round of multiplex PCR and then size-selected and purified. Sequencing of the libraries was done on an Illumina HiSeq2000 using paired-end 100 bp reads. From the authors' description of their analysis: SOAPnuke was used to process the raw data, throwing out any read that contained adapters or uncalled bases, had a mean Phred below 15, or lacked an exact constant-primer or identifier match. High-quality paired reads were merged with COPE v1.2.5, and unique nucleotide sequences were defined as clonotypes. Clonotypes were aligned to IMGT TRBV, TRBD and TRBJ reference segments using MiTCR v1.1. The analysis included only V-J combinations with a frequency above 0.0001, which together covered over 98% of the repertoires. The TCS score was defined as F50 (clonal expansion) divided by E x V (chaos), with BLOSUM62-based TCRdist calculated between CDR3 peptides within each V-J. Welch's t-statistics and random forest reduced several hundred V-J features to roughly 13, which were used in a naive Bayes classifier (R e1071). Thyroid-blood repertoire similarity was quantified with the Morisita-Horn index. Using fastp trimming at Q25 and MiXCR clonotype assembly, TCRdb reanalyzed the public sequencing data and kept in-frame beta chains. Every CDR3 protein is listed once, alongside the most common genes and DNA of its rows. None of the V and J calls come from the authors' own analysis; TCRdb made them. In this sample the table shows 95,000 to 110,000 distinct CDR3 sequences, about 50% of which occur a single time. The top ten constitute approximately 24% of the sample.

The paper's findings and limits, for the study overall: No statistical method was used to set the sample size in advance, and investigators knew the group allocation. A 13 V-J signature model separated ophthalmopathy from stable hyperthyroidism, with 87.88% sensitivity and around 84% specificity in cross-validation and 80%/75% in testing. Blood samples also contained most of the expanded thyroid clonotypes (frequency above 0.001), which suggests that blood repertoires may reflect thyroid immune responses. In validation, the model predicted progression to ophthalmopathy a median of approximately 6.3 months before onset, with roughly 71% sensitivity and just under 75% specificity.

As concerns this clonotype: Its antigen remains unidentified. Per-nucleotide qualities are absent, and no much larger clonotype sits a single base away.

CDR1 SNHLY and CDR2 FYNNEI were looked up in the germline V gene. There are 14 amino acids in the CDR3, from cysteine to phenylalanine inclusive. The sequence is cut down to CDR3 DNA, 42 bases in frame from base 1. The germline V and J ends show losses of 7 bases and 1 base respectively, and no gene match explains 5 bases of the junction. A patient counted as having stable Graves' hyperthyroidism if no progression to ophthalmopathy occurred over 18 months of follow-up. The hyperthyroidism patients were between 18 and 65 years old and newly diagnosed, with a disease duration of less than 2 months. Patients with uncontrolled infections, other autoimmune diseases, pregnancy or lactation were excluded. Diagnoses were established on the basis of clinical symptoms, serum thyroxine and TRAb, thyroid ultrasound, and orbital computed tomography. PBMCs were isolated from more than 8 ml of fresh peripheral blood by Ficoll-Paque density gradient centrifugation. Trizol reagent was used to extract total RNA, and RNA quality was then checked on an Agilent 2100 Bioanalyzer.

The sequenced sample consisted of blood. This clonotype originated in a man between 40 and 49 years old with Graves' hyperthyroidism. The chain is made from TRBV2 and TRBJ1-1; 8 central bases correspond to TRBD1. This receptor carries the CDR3 CASTLGQGNTEAFF. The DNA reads TGTGCCAGCACCCTCGGACAGGGGAACACTGAAGCTTTCTTT. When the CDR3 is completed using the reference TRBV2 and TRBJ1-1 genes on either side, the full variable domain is EPEVTQTPSHQVTQMGQEVILRCVPISNHLYFYWYRQILGQKVEFLVSFYNNEISEKSEIFDDQFSVERPDGSNFTLKIRSTKLEDSAMYFCASTLGQGNTEAFFGQGTRLTVV.